This paragraph reports one TCR beta chain. Its cognate antigen is unknown. Germline CDR1 is SGHAT and CDR2 is FQDESV (reference sequence). The CDR3 length is 13 residues. Trimming pared 3 bases from V and 2 bases from J, leaving 8 bases between. This entry belongs to a study of shared clonotypes between healthy human individuals. Study-level background: There were three CD4 naive, three CD4 memory, two CD8 naive and one CD8 memory plates per donor.

Study outcomes and limitations: The sharing of 4% to 5.5% of naive CD4 clonotypes was seen across a few donors.

Measured with immunoSEQ multiplex PCR; TCRdb has only the in-frame clones, and not every one. The table lists about 990,000 clones, around 78% of them singletons. The genes are TRBV11-1 and TRBJ2-7; D unresolved. Source material: memory CD4+ T cells from PBMCs. Specified subset: CD45RA-negative fraction. This TCR was sampled from a man between 18 and 35 years old in good health. Some clones in this sample may be carry-over from other donors' samples. CDR3 coding DNA: TGTGCCAGCAGCTTCGGCAGTCCCTACGAGCAGTACTTC. Its protein is CASSFGSPYEQYF.